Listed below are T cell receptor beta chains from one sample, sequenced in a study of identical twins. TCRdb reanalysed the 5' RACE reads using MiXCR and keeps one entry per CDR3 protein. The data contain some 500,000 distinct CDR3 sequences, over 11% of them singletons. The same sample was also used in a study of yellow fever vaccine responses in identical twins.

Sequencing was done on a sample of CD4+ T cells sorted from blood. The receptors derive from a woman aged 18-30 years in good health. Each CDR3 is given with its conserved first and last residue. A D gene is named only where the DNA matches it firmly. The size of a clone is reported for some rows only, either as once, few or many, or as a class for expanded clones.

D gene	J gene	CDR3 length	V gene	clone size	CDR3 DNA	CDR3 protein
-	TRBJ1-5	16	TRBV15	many	TGTGCCACCAGCAGATTATCGGGTATGGACAATCAGCCCCAGCATTTT	CATSRLSGMDNQPQHF
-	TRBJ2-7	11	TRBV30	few	TGTGCCTGGGGGGCCCTGGACGAGCAGTACTTC	CAWGALDEQYF
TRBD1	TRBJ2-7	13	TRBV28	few	TGTGCCAGCAAGTTACAGGGGGCGGGGGAGCAGTACTTC	CASKLQGAGEQYF
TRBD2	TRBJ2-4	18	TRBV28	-	TGTGCCAGCAGTTTATTCGGAGCGGGAGCGTCTGGCAAAAACATTCAGTACTTC	CASSLFGAGASGKNIQYF
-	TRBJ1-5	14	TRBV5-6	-	TGTGCCAGCAGCTTCTTCCATAGCAATCAGCCCCAGCATTTT	CASSFFHSNQPQHF
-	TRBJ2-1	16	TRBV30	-	TGTGCCTGGAGTCCATCTAGCACTTACTCCTACAATGAGCAGTTCTTC	CAWSPSSTYSYNEQFF
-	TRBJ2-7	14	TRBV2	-	TGTGCCAGCAGTGAAAGGCCGGACTCCTACGAGCAGTACTTC	CASSERPDSYEQYF
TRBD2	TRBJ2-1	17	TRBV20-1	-	TGCAGTGCTAGAACCCTAGCGGGAGGGCCACTACGGAATGAGCAGTTCTTC	CSARTLAGGPLRNEQFF
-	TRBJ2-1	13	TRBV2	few	TGTGCCAGCAGTGTCAATTACTACAATGAGCAGTTCTTC	CASSVNYYNEQFF
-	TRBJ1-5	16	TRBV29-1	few	TGCAGCGTACAAGGGACGGGTGGAGATAGCAATCAGCCCCAGCATTTT	CSVQGTGGDSNQPQHF
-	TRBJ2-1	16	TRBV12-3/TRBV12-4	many	TGTGCCAGCAGTCCTGGGGCGGGAACCTACTACAATGAGCAGTTCTTC	CASSPGAGTYYNEQFF
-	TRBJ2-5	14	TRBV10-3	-	TGTGCCATCAGTGGGTTGGGGACCCAAGAGACCCAGTACTTC	CAISGLGTQETQYF
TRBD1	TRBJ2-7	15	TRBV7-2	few	TGTGCCAGCACCGAACGGACAGGGGCGGGCTACGAGCAGTACTTC	CASTERTGAGYEQYF
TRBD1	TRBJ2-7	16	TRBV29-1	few	TGCAGCTTTTCAAACCCCAGGGGGCTTGAGTTCTACGAGCAGTACTTC	CSFSNPRGLEFYEQYF
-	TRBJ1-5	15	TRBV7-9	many	TGTGCCAGCAGTGGAGGACAGTCGGTTGTCCAGCCCCAGCATTTT	CASSGGQSVVQPQHF
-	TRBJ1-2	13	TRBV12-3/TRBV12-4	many	TGTGCCAGCAGCCCGCTGGGGGGTAGGGGCTACACCTTC	CASSPLGGRGYTF
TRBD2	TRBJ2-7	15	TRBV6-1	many	TGTGCCGGATCGATAGCGGGGGGTTTTATTGACGAGCAGTACTTC	CAGSIAGGFIDEQYF
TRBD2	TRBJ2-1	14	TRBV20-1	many	TGCAGTGCTAGAAGACTAGCGGGAGTACGTGAGCAGTTCTTC	CSARRLAGVREQFF
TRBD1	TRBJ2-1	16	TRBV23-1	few	TGCGCCAGCAGTAAAAAGGACAGGAATATTTACAATGAGCAGTTCTTC	CASSKKDRNIYNEQFF
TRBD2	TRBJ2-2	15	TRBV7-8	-	TGTGCCAGCAGCGTTGGACTAGCGGGGACCGGGGAGCTGTTTTTT	CASSVGLAGTGELFF
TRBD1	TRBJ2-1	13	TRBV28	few	TGTGCCAGCAGGATGACAGGGGGCGATGAGCAGTTCTTC	CASRMTGGDEQFF
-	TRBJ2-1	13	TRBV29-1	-	TGCAGCGTTCCCAGGCCGTTCCATAGAGAGCAGTTCTTC	CSVPRPFHREQFF
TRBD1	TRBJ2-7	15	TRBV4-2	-	TGTGCCAGCAGCCAAGGACAGGGGGCCAACTACGAGCAGTACTTC	CASSQGQGANYEQYF
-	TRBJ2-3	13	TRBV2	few	TGTGCCAGCAGTGTTAAGAGAGGAGATACGCAGTATTTT	CASSVKRGDTQYF
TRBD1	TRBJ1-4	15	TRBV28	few	TGTGCCAGCGGTGAGGACAGGGGAGGGAATGAAAAACTGTTTTTT	CASGEDRGGNEKLFF
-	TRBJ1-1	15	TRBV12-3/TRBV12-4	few	TGTGCCAGCAGTTCTCCCGGGACAATCTACACTGAAGCTTTCTTT	CASSSPGTIYTEAFF
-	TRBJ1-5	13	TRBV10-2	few	TGCGCCAGCAGTGAGTCAGGCAATCAGCCCCAGCATTTT	CASSESGNQPQHF
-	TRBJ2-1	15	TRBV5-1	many	TGCGCCAGCAGGTTGGACGCAAGCTCCTACAATGAGCAGTTCTTC	CASRLDASSYNEQFF
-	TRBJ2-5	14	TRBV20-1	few	TGCAGTGCTAGAGTCGGGACTTCGATCGAGACCCAGTACTTC	CSARVGTSIETQYF
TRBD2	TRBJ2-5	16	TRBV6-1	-	TGTGCCAGCAGTGGTTGGCTAGCGGGGCCCCGGGAGACCCAGTACTTC	CASSGWLAGPRETQYF
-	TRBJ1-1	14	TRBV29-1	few	TGCAGCGTTGAAGATCTTGGCAGGAACACTGAAGCTTTCTTT	CSVEDLGRNTEAFF
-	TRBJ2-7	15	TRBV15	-	TGTGCCACCAGCATAGCCCGGGCTACGCTCTACGAACAGTACTTC	CATSIARATLYEQYF